A single sample is the source of the 17 T cell receptor beta chains below, sequenced in a study of OX40 agonist ivuxolimab in advanced cancers. Data came from immunoSEQ multiplex PCR; TCRdb stores just in-frame clones and leaves some out. The sample holds about 74,000 clones, roughly 90% seen once. This specimen was CD4+ or CD8+ T cells sorted from blood, taken in a trial of the OX40 agonist ivuxolimab. These receptors all stem from an adult with an advanced solid tumor such as melanoma, head and neck, liver or kidney cancer.

The rearrangement links TRBV29-1 to TRBJ1-1; D not certain. Germline lookup yields CDR1 SQVTM and CDR2 ANQGSEA. The CDR3 runs to 11 residues. V was clipped by 4 bases and J by 5 bases, with 8 bases between them. For the CDR3, the DNA is TGCAGCGTTGTATCTGGGACTGAAGCTTTCTTT. Residues: CSVVSGTEAFF. Drawing the rest from reference TRBV29-1 and TRBJ1-1, the complete variable domain is SAVISQKPSRDICQRGTSLTIQCQVDSQVTMMFWYRQQPGQSLTLIATANQGSEATYESGFVIDKFPISRPNLTFSTLTVSNMSPEDSSIYLCSVVSGTEAFFGQGTRLTVV.

V is TRBV7-8 and J is TRBJ1-3; D is unresolved. The V end was cut by 1 base, the J end by 2 bases, with 12 bases between. From germline, CDR1 is SGHVS and CDR2 FQNEAQ. CDR3 length: 16 amino acids. In DNA form, the CDR3 reads TGTGCCAGCAGCTTAGAGGGCGGTATAACTGGAAACACCATATATTTT. This gives the protein CASSLEGGITGNTIYF. Full variable domain (missing parts from reference TRBV7-8 and TRBJ1-3): GAGVSQSPRYKVAKRGQDVALRCDPISGHVSLFWYQQALGQGPEFLTYFQNEAQLDKSGLPSDRFFAERPEGSVSTLKIQRTQQEDSAVYLCASSLEGGITGNTIYFGEGSWLTVV.

The genes are TRBV28 and TRBJ2-7; D might be TRBD2 (5 bases). Trimming pared 4 bases from V and 4 bases from J, leaving 14 bases between. This CDR3 region has 14 residues. The germline CDR1 and CDR2 sequences are MDHEN and SYDVKM. The DNA for the CDR3 is TGTGCCAGCAGTTCCCCGGGGTTGGTTTACGAGCAGTACTTC. Protein: CASSSPGLVYEQYF. The complete variable domain, with remaining parts taken from reference TRBV28 and TRBJ2-7, reads DVKVTQSSRYLVKRTGEKVFLECVQDMDHENMFWYRQDPGLGLRLIYFSYDVKMKEKGDIPEGYSVSREKKERFSLILESASTNQTSMYLCASSSPGLVYEQYFGPGTRLTVT.

The chain has TRBV7-3 and TRBJ2-3; a weak D match, TRBD2 (6 bases). The CDR3 is 13 amino acids. Germline assignment: CDR1 SGHTA and CDR2 FQGTGA. The V end lost 5 bases, the J end lost 6 bases, and 12 bases lay between the germline ends. CDR3 in DNA: TGTGCCAGCAGCCCCAGCGGGCTCGATACGCAGTATTTT. It specifies CASSPSGLDTQYF.

This rearrangement joins TRBV6-6 to TRBJ2-7, with TRBD1 identical over 8 bases. CDR1 and CDR2 (germline): MNHNY, SVGAGI (reference sequence). The junction had 6 bases not matched to a gene; V was cut back by 0 bases and J by 5 bases. This CDR3 is built from 15 residues. The CDR3 protein is CASSYSPTGGNEQYF. Here the CDR3 DNA reads TGTGCCAGCAGTTACTCCCCTACAGGGGGAAACGAGCAGTACTTC.

This clone has a single count. This chain joins TRBV19 and TRBJ1-5, with a weak D call TRBD1 (6 bases). Trimming removed 7 bases at V and 6 bases at J, with 16 bases between. Germline lookup yields CDR1 LNHDA and CDR2 SQIVND (reference sequence). The CDR3 is 14 amino acids. The CDR3, as DNA: TGTGCCAGTAATCTCGTGGGGGGGCGTCAGCCCCAGCATTTT. Translated: CASNLVGGRQPQHF.

This clone was seen more than once but under ten times. Other DNA variants within this sample encode the same CDR3. The gene calls are TRBV28 and TRBJ1-2; D call uncertain. Trimming took off 5 bases at V and 5 bases at J, with 6 bases between the two ends. Germline CDR1 is MDHEN and CDR2 is SYDVKM. CDR3 size: 11 residues. The CDR3 spells CASSDTYGYTF. The CDR3 DNA sequence: TGTGCCAGCAGTGACACTTATGGCTACACCTTC.

The CDR3 loop reads CASSSPGTSGSYEQYF. The CDR3 nucleotides are TGTGCCAGCAGCTCACCCGGGACTAGCGGGAGCTACGAGCAGTACTTC. The J gene is TRBJ2-7, the V gene TRBV5-4; 14 positions agree with TRBD2. The CDR3 length is 16 residues. CDR1 and CDR2 (germline): SGHNT, YYREEE (reference sequence). The V segment lost 3 bases and the J segment 3 bases; nucleotides outside the gene matches: 5. Full variable domain (missing parts from reference TRBV5-4 and TRBJ2-7): ETGVTQSPTHLIKTRGQQVTLRCSSQSGHNTVSWYQQALGQGPQFIFQYYREEENGRGNFPPRFSGLQFPNYSSELNVNALELDDSALYLCASSSPGTSGSYEQYFGPGTRLTVT.

The CDR3 DNA sequence: TGTGCCAGCTCACCAGGGACAGGGTCCGGTTTGTACGAGCAGTACTTC. Its translation: CASSPGTGSGLYEQYF. The J gene is TRBJ2-7, the V gene TRBV18; 9 bases match TRBD1. CDR1 KGHSH and CDR2 LQKENI come from the germline V gene. Trimming took 2 bases from V and 4 from J; bases not matched to a gene: 9. The CDR3 runs 16 residues.

This chain uses TRBV29-1 with TRBJ2-7, with 10 bases fitting TRBD2. With V trimmed by 4 bases and J by 7 bases, 10 bases remained unmatched. CDR1 and CDR2 from the germline V gene are SQVTM and ANQGSEA. The CDR3 covers 14 residues. CDR3 region: CSVGWSGRGREQYF. CDR3 DNA sequence: TGCAGCGTTGGGTGGAGCGGGAGGGGGAGGGAGCAGTACTTC.

The chain joins TRBV5-1 to TRBJ2-5; the D gene is possibly TRBD2 (6 bases). CDR3 size: 13 residues. V dropped 4 bases and J dropped 2 bases, with 9 bases sitting between them. In germline, CDR1 is SGHRS, CDR2 YFSETQ. The CDR3 DNA sequence: TGCGCCAGCAGCATGACTAGTCAAGAGACCCAGTACTTC. Its protein is CASSMTSQETQYF.

The chain is built from TRBV5-1 and TRBJ1-4; D gene unclear. The germline V gene encodes CDR1 SGHRS and CDR2 YFSETQ. The CDR3 loop spans 14 amino acids. V gave up 2 bases and J gave up 6 bases, with 11 bases separating them. CDR3 amino acids: CASSLQGLDEKLFF. DNA for the CDR3: TGCGCCAGCAGCTTACAAGGATTGGATGAAAAACTGTTTTTT.

The chain uses TRBV6-6 and TRBJ2-3; D unclear. The V gene lost 6 bases and the J gene lost 2 bases, with 9 bases spanning the gap. The CDR3 has 13 amino acids. Germline CDR1 reads MNHNY; CDR2 reads SVGAGI (reference sequence). CDR3 residues: CASSQPPTDTQYF. Here the CDR3 DNA reads TGTGCCAGCAGCCAACCACCCACAGATACGCAGTATTTT.

This clone ranks as medium-sized. The rearrangement joins TRBV19 to TRBJ1-2; D is uncertain. V was trimmed by 4 bases and J by 2 bases, leaving 17 bases between them. There are 16 residues in the CDR3. Germline CDR1 is LNHDA and CDR2 is SQIVND (reference sequence). The CDR3 spells CASSNLWEKSNYGYTF. In DNA form, the CDR3 reads TGTGCCAGTAGTAATCTCTGGGAGAAATCCAACTATGGCTACACCTTC.

This clone appeared a few times. The chain uses TRBV27 and TRBJ2-5; 13 positions match TRBD2. Germline V lookup: CDR1 MNHEY, CDR2 SMNVEV (reference sequence). The J segment lost 8 bases and the V segment lost 4 bases, leaving 4 bases of the junction unmatched. This CDR3 region has 14 residues. The CDR3 protein is CASSSGTSGITQYF. For the CDR3, the DNA is TGTGCCAGCAGTTCGGGGACTAGCGGGATAACCCAGTACTTC.

The CDR3 loop reads CASSRLAGAYNEQFF. In DNA, the CDR3 is TGTGCCAGCAGCCGACTAGCGGGTGCCTACAATGAGCAGTTCTTC. J is TRBJ2-1 and V is TRBV7-2, with TRBD2 matching 10 bases. Germline values: CDR1 SGHTA, CDR2 FQGNSA. The CDR3 contains 15 residues. J gave up 2 bases and V 5 bases, and 3 bases lay outside the gene matches.

The chain has TRBV28 and TRBJ2-2, with 10 nucleotides matching TRBD1. Trimming cost V 6 bases and J 5 bases; bases outside gene matches: 6. This CDR3 is built from 15 residues. Germline-derived CDR1 and CDR2 are MDHEN and SYDVKM. The CDR3, as DNA: TGTGCCAGCAGCCAGACAGGGGGCAGGACCGGGGAGCTGTTTTTT. Translated: CASSQTGGRTGELFF.